Included here is one T cell receptor beta chain sequence, with context. No antigen is known for it. The sample is drawn from a study of T cells expressing NK-cell markers. On the study more broadly: Source material for TCR beta repertoires consisted of sorted CD3+CD56+NKG2C+, CD3+CD56+NKG2C- and CD3+CD56-NKG2C+ T cells.

TCRdb re-called the 5' RACE reads and catalogs CDR3 proteins one per entry, DNA excluded. This sample's table has approximately 420,000 distinct CDR3 sequences. Per the germline V gene, CDR1 is SGHAT and CDR2 is FQNNGV. The CDR3 sequence is 14 residues long. General study results and limits: For several donors, these clonotypes were likewise the leading ones in the CD3+CD56-NKG2C+ fraction. The study found dominant NKG2C+ clonotypes at about 1.0-8% of CD8+ T cells in about six donors.

V is TRBV11-2 and J is TRBJ2-3. The clonotype was recovered from a woman in her forties or fifties in good health. Sequenced: blood T cells: a sorted CD56 or NKG2C T cell subset, CD4+ or CD8+ T cells, or bulk PBMC T cells (not recorded which). CDR3 protein: CASSLAWDTDTQYF.